The 9 T cell receptor beta chains below all came from one sample that was sequenced in a study of regulatory T cells in long-lasting Graves disease. The time point was: newly diagnosed GD, antithyroid drugs for less than 3 months. RNA from PBMCs was the source of the TCR library. The authors built TCR beta libraries using iRepertoire HTBI primers and Arm-PCR of CDR3 regions. TCRdb reprocessed the multiplex PCR reads via MiXCR and lists one record per CDR3 protein. The sample includes roughly 350,000 distinct CDR3 sequences, roughly 17% of them seen just once. The sample was also linked to a second study, of T cells in Graves' hyperthyroidism and ophthalmopathy.

The sample here was peripheral blood mononuclear cells (PBMCs), taken at new diagnosis, from a patient treated with antithyroid drugs. These receptor sequences come from a woman under 30 with Graves disease.

V is TRBV5-6 and J is TRBJ1-4, with D maybe TRBD1 (5 bases). V was cut by 4 bases and J by 4 bases, with 14 bases left in between. The germline V gene has CDR1 SGHDT and CDR2 YYEEEE. The CDR3 has 15 residues. For the CDR3, the DNA is TGTGCCAGCAGCAAACGGGGCGCGGGTAATGAAAAACTGTTTTTT. It translates to CASSKRGAGNEKLFF.

This clonotype showed up many times. The chain employs TRBV12-3 or TRBV12-4 and TRBJ2-7; possible D gene TRBD2, 6 bases. The CDR3 consists of 15 residues. The V and J ends lost 2 bases and 2 bases respectively, with 13 bases between them. The CDR3, as DNA: TGTGCCAGCAGTTTAAACGGGGGAGACCCCTACGAGCAGTACTTC. This gives the protein CASSLNGGDPYEQYF.

To note about this clonotype: This may be a read error: a much more frequent sequence differs by one nucleotide. This chain joins TRBV10-3 and TRBJ2-7, with D possibly TRBD2 on 5 matching bases. The CDR3 consists of 15 residues. Germline V CDR1 and CDR2: ENHRY, SYGVKD. The CDR3 DNA reads as TGTGCCGTCAGTGAGTCGTTTGGGAGCTCCTACGAGCAGTACTTC. Residues: CAVSESFGSSYEQYF.

This clonotype was observed at least ten times. The rearrangement uses TRBV18 and TRBJ1-1, with TRBD1 matching 7 bases. The germline gives CDR1 KGHSH, CDR2 LQKENI. This CDR3 is 18 amino acids long. V dropped 0 bases and J dropped 0; count of bases not matched to a gene: 10. The CDR3 protein is CASSPPRGTANMNTEAFF. CDR3 bases: TGTGCCAGCTCACCACCGCGGGGGACAGCGAACATGAACACTGAAGCTTTCTTT.

This clonotype was observed many times. The V and J genes are TRBV18 and TRBJ2-1; 12 bases map to TRBD2. With V trimmed by 0 bases and J by 7 bases, 7 bases remained unmatched. The CDR3 totals 17 residues. Germline V gene lookup returns CDR1 KGHSH and CDR2 LQKENI. For the CDR3, the DNA is TGTGCCAGCTCACCACCACTAGCGGGAGGTTCGCGGAATGAGCAGTTCTTC. Translating it yields CASSPPLAGGSRNEQFF.

This clonotype was counted at least ten times. The rearrangement joins TRBV28 to TRBJ2-7; 7 nucleotides agree with TRBD1. Germline V gene data show CDR1 as MDHEN and CDR2 as SYDVKM. The ends lost 3 bases at V and 3 bases at J; junction bases unmatched: 5. The CDR3 is 14 residues long. CDR3 sequence: CASSLGDSLYEQYF. The DNA for the CDR3 is TGTGCCAGCAGTTTGGGGGACAGCCTCTACGAGCAGTACTTC.

This clonotype was recorded many times. In DNA form, the CDR3 reads TGTGCCAGCAGGCCTACTAGCGGGGCGGCTTACGAGCAGTACTTC. This sequence encodes CASRPTSGAAYEQYF. The rearrangement joins TRBV13 to TRBJ2-7; 10 bases align to TRBD2. The CDR3 loop spans 15 amino acids. Germline CDR1 PRHDT, CDR2 FYEKMQ (reference sequence). The V gene end was trimmed by 6 bases and the J gene end by 4 bases; junction bases not matched to a gene: 9.

This clonotype was seen repeatedly, ten times or more. The chain is built from TRBV28 and TRBJ2-7; D unresolved. Germline V gene sequence: CDR1 MDHEN, CDR2 SYDVKM. Trimming took 3 bases from V and 2 from J, leaving 11 bases between them. The CDR3 sequence is 14 residues long. In nucleotides, the CDR3 is TGTGCCAGCAGTTTCCCGCGTGGAGCCTACGAGCAGTACTTC. This gives the protein CASSFPRGAYEQYF. Full variable domain (remainder filled in from reference TRBV28 and TRBJ2-7): DVKVTQSSRYLVKRTGEKVFLECVQDMDHENMFWYRQDPGLGLRLIYFSYDVKMKEKGDIPEGYSVSREKKERFSLILESASTNQTSMYLCASSFPRGAYEQYFGPGTRLTVT.

Worth noting for this clonotype: This may stem from a read error, because a much larger clone lies one nucleotide away. The chain's CDR3 is CTSCEGMNTEAFF. Written as DNA, the CDR3 is TGTACCAGCTGTGAAGGGATGAACACTGAAGCTTTCTTT. V is TRBV7-3 and J is TRBJ1-1; D gene unclear. Germline values: CDR1 SGHTA, CDR2 FQGTGA. This CDR3 has 13 amino acids.